These T cell receptor beta chains were read from a single sample in a study of blood T cell repertoires in COVID-19. Assay: immunoSEQ multiplex PCR; the TCRdb copy retains only in-frame clones and omits some. The data contain about 160,000 clones, around 80% of them singletons. Specimen: peripheral blood. These receptors were collected from a woman of 80 years or more with acute or convalescent COVID-19. Both conserved end residues are part of each CDR3. A D gene is named only where the DNA matches it firmly.

CDR3nt,CDR3aa,j_gene,v_gene,d_gene
TGTGCCAGCAGTCTCGAGCGGATCACAGATACGCAGTATTTT,CASSLERITDTQYF,TRBJ2-3,TRBV27,.
TGTGCCTGGAGTGTACAGGGGGATCAGCCCCAGCATTTT,CAWSVQGDQPQHF,TRBJ1-5,TRBV30,TRBD1
TGTGCCAGCAGTGATGGCAGAATTAAAGATACGCAGTATTTT,CASSDGRIKDTQYF,TRBJ2-3,TRBV2,.
TGTGCCAGCAGTCCGGGACAGGGTCGGGATCAGCCCCAGCATTTT,CASSPGQGRDQPQHF,TRBJ1-5,TRBV3-1/TRBV3-2,TRBD1
TGTGCCAGCAGCCCCGGTCGACTCCGGAGCACAGATACGCAGTATTTT,CASSPGRLRSTDTQYF,TRBJ2-3,TRBV7-2,.
TGTGCCACCAGTCGAGGAGACAGGGTACGGAACACTGAAGCTTTCTTT,CATSRGDRVRNTEAFF,TRBJ1-1,TRBV6-6,TRBD1
TGCGCCAGCAGCGTACAGGGTCACGAGCAGTACTTC,CASSVQGHEQYF,TRBJ2-7,TRBV5-1,.
TGTGCCACCAGTGACAACCTGGGGGGTTTCACCGGGGAGCTGTTTTTT,CATSDNLGGFTGELFF,TRBJ2-2,TRBV24-1,.
TGCAGCGTCGGGACTGAAGGCTACAATGAGCAGTTCTTC,CSVGTEGYNEQFF,TRBJ2-1,TRBV29-1,.
TGTGCCAGCAGCTTAGGGACTAGCGGGAGAAATGCGTTGCTAAATGAGCAGTTCTTC,CASSLGTSGRNALLNEQFF,TRBJ2-1,TRBV7-8,TRBD2
TGTGCCAGCAGCTTCTCTTTAGCGGCAAGCACAGATACGCAGTATTTT,CASSFSLAASTDTQYF,TRBJ2-3,TRBV7-2,.